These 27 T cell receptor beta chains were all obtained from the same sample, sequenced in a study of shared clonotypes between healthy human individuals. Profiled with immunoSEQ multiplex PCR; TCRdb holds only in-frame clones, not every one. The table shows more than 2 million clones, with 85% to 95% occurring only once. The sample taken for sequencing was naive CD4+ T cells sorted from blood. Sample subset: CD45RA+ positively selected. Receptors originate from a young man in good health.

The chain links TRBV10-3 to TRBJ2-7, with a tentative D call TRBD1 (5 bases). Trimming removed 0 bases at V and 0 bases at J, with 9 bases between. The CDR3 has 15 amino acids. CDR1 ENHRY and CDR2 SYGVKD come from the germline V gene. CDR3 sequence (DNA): TGTGCCATCAGTGAGTCCGTACAGGCCTCCTACGAGCAGTACTTC. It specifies CAISESVQASYEQYF.

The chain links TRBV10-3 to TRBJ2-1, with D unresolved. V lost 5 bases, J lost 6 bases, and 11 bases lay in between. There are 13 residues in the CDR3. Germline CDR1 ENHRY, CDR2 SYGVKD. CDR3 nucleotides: TGTGCCATCAGTTCCGGGTTGAGCAATGAGCAGTTCTTC. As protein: CAISSGLSNEQFF.

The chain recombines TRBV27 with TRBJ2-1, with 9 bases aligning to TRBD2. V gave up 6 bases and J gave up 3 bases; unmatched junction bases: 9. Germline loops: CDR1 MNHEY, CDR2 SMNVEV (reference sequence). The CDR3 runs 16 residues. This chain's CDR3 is CASRLWASGDYNEQFF. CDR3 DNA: TGTGCCAGCAGGCTATGGGCTAGCGGGGACTACAATGAGCAGTTCTTC.

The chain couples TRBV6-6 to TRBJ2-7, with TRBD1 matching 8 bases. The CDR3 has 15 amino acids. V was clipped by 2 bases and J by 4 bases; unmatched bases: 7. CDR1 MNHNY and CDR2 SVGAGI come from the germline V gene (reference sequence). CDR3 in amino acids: CASSYDHRGVYEQYF. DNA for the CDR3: TGTGCCAGCAGTTACGACCACAGGGGGGTATACGAGCAGTACTTC.

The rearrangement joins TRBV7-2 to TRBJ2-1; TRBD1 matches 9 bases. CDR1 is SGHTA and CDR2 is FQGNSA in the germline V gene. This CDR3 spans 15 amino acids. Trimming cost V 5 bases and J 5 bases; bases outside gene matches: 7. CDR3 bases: TGTGCCAGCAGCCGGGACAGGGCCAACCACAATGAGCAGTTCTTC. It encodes CASSRDRANHNEQFF.

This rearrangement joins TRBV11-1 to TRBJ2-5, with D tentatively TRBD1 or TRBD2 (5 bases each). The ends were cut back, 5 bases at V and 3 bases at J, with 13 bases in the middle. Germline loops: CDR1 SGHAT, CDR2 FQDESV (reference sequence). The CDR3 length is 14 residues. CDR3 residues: CASSTGPSKETQYF. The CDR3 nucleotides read TGTGCCAGCAGCACGGGACCATCAAAAGAGACCCAGTACTTC.

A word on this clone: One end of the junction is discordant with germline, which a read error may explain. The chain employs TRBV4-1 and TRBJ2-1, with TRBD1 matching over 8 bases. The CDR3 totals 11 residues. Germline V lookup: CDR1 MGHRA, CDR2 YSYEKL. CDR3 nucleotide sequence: TGCGCCAGCAGCCAGGACAGGGAGTCGATCTTC. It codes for CASSQDRESIF.

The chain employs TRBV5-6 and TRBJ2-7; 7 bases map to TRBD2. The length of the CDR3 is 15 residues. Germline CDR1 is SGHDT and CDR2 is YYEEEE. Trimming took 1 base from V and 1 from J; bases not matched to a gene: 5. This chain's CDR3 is CASSLPRLASYEQYF. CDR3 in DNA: TGTGCCAGCAGCTTGCCGAGACTAGCTTCCTACGAGCAGTACTTC.

The CDR3 DNA follows: TGTGCCCTTAATCAGAGACCGAGGGCTAATGAAAAACTGTTTTTT. Protein sequence: CALNQRPRANEKLFF. The rearrangement joins TRBV10-3 to TRBJ1-4, with D unresolved. The CDR3 is 15 amino acids. V was pared by 11 bases and J by 3 bases, with 19 bases between. Germline V gene lookup returns CDR1 ENHRY and CDR2 SYGVKD.

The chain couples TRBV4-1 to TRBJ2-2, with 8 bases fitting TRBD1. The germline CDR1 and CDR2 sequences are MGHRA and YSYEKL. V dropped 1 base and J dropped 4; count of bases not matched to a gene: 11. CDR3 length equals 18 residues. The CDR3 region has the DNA TGCGCCAGCAGCCAAGGCTCAGGACAGGGATGGGGCACCGGGGAGCTGTTTTTT. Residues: CASSQGSGQGWGTGELFF.

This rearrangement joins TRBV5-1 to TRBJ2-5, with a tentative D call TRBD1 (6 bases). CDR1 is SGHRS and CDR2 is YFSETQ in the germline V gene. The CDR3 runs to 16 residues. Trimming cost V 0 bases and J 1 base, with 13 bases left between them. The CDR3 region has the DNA TGCGCCAGCAGCTTGGGCCATGCAGGGGCCCAAGAGACCCAGTACTTC. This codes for CASSLGHAGAQETQYF.

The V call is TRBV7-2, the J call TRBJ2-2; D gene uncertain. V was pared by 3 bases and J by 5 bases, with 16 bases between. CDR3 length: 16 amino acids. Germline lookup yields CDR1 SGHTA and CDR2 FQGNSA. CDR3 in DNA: TGTGCCAGCAGCTTTAGAGGCGGTATGGGGACCGGGGAGCTGTTTTTT. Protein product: CASSFRGGMGTGELFF.

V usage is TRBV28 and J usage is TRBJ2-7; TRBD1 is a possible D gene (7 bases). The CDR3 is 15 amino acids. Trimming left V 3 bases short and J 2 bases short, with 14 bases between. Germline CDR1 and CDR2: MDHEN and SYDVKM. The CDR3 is CASSFGGTVTYEQYF. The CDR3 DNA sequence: TGTGCCAGCAGTTTTGGGGGGACAGTAACCTACGAGCAGTACTTC.

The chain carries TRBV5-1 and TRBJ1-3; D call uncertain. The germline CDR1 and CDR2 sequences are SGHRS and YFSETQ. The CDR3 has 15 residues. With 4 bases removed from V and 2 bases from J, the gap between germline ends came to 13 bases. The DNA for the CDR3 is TGCGCCAGCAGCGCGACTCAAGCCACTGGAAACACCATATATTTT. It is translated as CASSATQATGNTIYF.

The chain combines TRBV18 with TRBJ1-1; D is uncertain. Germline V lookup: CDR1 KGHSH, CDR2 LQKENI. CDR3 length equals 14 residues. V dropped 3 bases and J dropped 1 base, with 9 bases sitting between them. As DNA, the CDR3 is TGTGCCAGCTCACCTCTGGCGGAGAACACTGAAGCTTTCTTT. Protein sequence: CASSPLAENTEAFF.

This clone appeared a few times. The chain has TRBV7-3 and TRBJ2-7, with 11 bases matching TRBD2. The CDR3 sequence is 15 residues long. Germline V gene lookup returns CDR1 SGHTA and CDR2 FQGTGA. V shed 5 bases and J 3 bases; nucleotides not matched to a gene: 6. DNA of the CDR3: TGTGCCAGCAGCCAAGACGGGACTAGCGGCTACGAGCAGTACTTC. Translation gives CASSQDGTSGYEQYF.

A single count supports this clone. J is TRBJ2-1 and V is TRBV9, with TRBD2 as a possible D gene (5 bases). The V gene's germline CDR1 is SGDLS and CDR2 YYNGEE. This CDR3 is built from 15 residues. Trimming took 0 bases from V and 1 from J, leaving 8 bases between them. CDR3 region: CASSVELESYNEQFF. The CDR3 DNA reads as TGTGCCAGCAGCGTAGAACTAGAGTCCTACAATGAGCAGTTCTTC.

CDR3 sequence (DNA): TGTGCCAGCAGCCTCAGCAGGGTTGGCAATCAGCCCCAGCATTTT. Its protein product is CASSLSRVGNQPQHF. This chain uses TRBV6-1 with TRBJ1-5; the D gene is possibly TRBD1 (5 bases). V gave up 6 bases and J gave up 2 bases, with 14 bases separating them. The V gene's germline CDR1 is MNHNS and CDR2 SASEGT. The CDR3 extends over 15 amino acids.

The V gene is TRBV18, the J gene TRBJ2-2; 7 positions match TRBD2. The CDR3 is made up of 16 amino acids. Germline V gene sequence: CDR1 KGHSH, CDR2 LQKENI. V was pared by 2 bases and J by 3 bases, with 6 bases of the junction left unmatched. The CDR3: CASSPRGGSDTGELFF. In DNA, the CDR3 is TGTGCCAGCTCACCAAGGGGCGGGAGCGACACCGGGGAGCTGTTTTTT.

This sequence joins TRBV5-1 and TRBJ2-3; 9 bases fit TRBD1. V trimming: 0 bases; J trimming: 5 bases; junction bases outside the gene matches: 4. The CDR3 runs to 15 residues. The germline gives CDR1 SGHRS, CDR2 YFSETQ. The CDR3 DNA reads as TGCGCCAGCAGCTTGGCCACAGGGGGCGGAGATACGCAGTATTTT. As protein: CASSLATGGGDTQYF.

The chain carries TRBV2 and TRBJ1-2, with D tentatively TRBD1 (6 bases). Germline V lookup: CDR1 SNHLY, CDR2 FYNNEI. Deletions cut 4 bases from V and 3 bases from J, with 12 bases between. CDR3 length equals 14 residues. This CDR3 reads CASSGQSGDYGYTF. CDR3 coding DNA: TGTGCCAGCAGTGGTCAGTCAGGGGACTATGGCTACACCTTC.

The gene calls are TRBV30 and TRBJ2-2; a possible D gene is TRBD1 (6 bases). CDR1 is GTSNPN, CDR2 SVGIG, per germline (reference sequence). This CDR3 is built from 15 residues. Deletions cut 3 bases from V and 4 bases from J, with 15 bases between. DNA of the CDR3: TGTGCCTGGAGGTGGCAGGGGATAATCACCGGGGAGCTGTTTTTT. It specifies CAWRWQGIITGELFF. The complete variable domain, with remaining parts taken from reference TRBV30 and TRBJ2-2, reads SQTIHQWPATLVQPVGSPLSLECTVEGTSNPNLYWYRQAAGRGLQLLFYSVGIGQISSEVPQNLSASRPQDRQFILSSKKLLLSDSGFYLCAWRWQGIITGELFFGEGSRLTVL.

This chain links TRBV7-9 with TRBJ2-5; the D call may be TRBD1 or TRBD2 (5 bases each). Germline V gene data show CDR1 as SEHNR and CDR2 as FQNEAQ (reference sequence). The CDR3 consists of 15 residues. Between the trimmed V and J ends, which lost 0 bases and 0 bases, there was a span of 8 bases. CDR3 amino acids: CASSLAGPDQETQYF. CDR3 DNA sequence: TGTGCCAGCAGCTTAGCGGGACCAGACCAAGAGACCCAGTACTTC.

The CDR3 nucleotides read TGTGCCAGCAGTGAAGGTGCGAGCCTCAATCAGCCCCAGCATTTT. Encoded protein: CASSEGASLNQPQHF. The chain is built from TRBV2 and TRBJ1-5, with no clear D. The V end was cut by 1 base, the J end by 3 bases, with 10 bases between. The CDR3 sequence is 15 residues long. From germline, CDR1 is SNHLY and CDR2 FYNNEI.

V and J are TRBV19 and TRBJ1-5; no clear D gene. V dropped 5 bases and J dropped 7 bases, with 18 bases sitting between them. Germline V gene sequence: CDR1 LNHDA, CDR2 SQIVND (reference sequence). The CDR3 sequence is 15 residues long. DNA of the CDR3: TGTGCCAGTAGTCGAACCCGGGGAGGAACGCAGCCCCAGCATTTT. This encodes CASSRTRGGTQPQHF.

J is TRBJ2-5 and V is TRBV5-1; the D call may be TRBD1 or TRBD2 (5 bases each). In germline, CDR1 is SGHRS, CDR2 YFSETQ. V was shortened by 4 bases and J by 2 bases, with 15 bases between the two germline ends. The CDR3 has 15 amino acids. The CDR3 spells CASSIRESWQETQYF. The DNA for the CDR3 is TGCGCCAGCAGCATCAGGGAGTCCTGGCAAGAGACCCAGTACTTC.

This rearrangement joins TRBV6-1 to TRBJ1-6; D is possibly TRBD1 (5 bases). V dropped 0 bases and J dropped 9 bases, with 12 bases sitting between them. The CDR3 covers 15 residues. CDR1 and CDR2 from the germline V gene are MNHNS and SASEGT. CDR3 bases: TGTGCCAGCAGTGAAGCAGGGCAGGGTTTTTCACCCCTCCACTTT. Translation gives CASSEAGQGFSPLHF.